This T cell receptor beta chain was found in a study of blood T cell repertoires in COVID-19. Trimming took 5 bases from V and 8 from J, leaving 18 bases between them. CDR3 size: 15 residues. The germline CDR1 and CDR2 sequences are MNHEY and SMNVEV (reference sequence). Clones were sequenced by immunoSEQ multiplex PCR, and TCRdb holds only the in-frame ones, with some missing. Among 200,000 to 250,000 clones listed, roughly nine tenths were seen once. This chain joins TRBV27 and TRBJ1-4; D is perhaps TRBD1 (6 bases). The clonotype comes from a woman in her fifties or sixties with COVID-19, enrolled during active disease. Sequences were obtained from peripheral blood. The CDR3 sequence is CASSVMQGRNEKLFF. CDR3 sequence (DNA): TGTGCCAGCAGTGTAATGCAGGGGCGTAACGAAAAACTGTTTTTT. The full variable domain, rest sourced from reference TRBV27 and TRBJ1-4, is EAQVTQNPRYLITVTGKKLTVTCSQNMNHEYMSWYRQDPGLGLRQIYYSMNVEVTDKGDVPEGYKVSRKEKRNFPLILESPSPNQTSLYFCASSVMQGRNEKLFFGSGTQLSVL.